Below, one T cell receptor (beta chain) is given with its context. Its antigen remains undetermined. Base qualities are missing; no much larger clone stands one base away. These data come from a study of blood T cell repertoires in COVID-19 (dated by TCRdb to the early 2020s). Looking at the study overall: The collaborator samples originated in the United States, Italy and Spain and spanned the acute and convalescent phases of COVID-19. The prospective study material was composed of cDNA or gDNA derived from T cells, B-cell-depleted T cells, or PBMCs. The dataset comprised deeply sampled blood TCRbeta repertoires from subjects exposed to, actively infected with, or recovered from COVID-19. A freely available public database, intended as a resource for researchers studying the immune response to SARS-CoV-2, is where the repertoires were released. Samples came from the ongoing ImmuneRACE study (first 160 participants) plus 1,254 subjects from 6 global collaborators. Sample metadata almost always included a de-identified subject ID, COVID-19 status, age in years and sex. HLA class I and class II types, where available, came from metadata supplied by the sample provider rather than from assay-based typing. The study at large found these results: The quantity of clinical and demographic metadata differed by source and by participant and was supplied without curation.

V is trimmed back by 3 bases and J by 2 bases, and the junction contains 7 bases that no gene match accounts for. The germline V gene sets CDR1 to SQVTM and CDR2 to ANQGSEA. From cysteine to phenylalanine, the CDR3 is 14 amino acids long. Just the 42-base CDR3 DNA is kept, in frame starting at base 1. TCRbeta CDR3 regions were amplified from genomic DNA by means of the immunoSEQ Assay, a bias-controlled multiplex PCR. The study's processing was this. The number of nucleated cells in each sample was estimated from the amplification of reference gene primers within the assay. To quantify the absolute abundance of each unique TCRbeta CDR3 rearrangement, sequence reads were collapsed and filtered. For each sample, productive Simpson clonality was calculated as the square root of Simpson's diversity index across productive rearrangements. Held by TCRdb, this immuneACCESS table contains in-frame sequences only and omits some clones. Under half of the omission traces to an unresolved V gene where checked; the cause of the rest is unknown. V, J and clone size are those of that table, while D and trimming were read from the DNA. The sample table contains some 120,000 clones; only one count was recorded for 88% of them. About 7.3% of the sample is held by the ten biggest clonotypes.

Collaborating institutions collected whole blood in K2EDTA tubes following their own protocols. For TCRbeta analysis, collaborator samples were shipped as frozen whole blood, as isolated PBMCs, or as DNA extracted from either sample type. The specimen was peripheral blood. In this chain, TRBV29-1 is recombined with TRBJ2-7; 7 nucleotides in the junction match TRBD2. The receptor was isolated from a man aged 45-60 years with acute or convalescent COVID-19. The DNA is TGCAGCGTTGACCGTGGACTAGGGACCTACGAGCAGTACTTC. The resulting protein is CSVDRGLGTYEQYF.